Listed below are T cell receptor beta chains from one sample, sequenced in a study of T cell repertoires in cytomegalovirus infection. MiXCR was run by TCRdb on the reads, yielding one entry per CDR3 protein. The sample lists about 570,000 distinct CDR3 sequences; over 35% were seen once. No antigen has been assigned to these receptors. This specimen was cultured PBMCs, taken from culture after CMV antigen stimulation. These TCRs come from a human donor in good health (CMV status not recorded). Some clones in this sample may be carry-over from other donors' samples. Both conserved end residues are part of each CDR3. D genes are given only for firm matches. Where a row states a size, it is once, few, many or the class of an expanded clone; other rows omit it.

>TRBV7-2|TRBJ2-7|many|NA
TGTGCCAGCAGCCCGTTTCAGTCCTACGAGCAGTACTTC
CASSPFQSYEQYF
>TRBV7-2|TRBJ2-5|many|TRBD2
TGTGCCAGCAGCCAGATAGCGGGAGGGGCCCAAGAGACCCAGTACTTC
CASSQIAGGAQETQYF
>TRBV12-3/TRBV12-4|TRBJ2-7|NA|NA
TGTGCCAGCAGGAGACATCTAAGCTACGAGCAGTACTTC
CASRRHLSYEQYF
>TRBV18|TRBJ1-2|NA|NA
TGTGCCAGCTCACCAGTGGGCAGTCACTATGGCTACACCTTC
CASSPVGSHYGYTF
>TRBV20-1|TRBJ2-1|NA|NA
TGCAGTGCTAGGCGGGATAACAATGAGCAGTTCTTC
CSARRDNNEQFF
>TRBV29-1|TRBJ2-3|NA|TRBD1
TGCAGCGGCAAAGCCGGGACAGGGGCAGATACGCAGTATTTT
CSGKAGTGADTQYF
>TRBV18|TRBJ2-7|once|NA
TGTGCCAGCTCACTAGGACAGCAAAGCTCCTACGAGCAGTACTTC
CASSLGQQSSYEQYF
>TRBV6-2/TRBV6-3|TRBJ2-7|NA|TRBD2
TGTGCCAGCAGTTATGCCGGGGGGACGGCCCCGTACTTC
CASSYAGGTAPYF
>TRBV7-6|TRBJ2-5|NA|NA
TGTGCCAGCAGCTTAGCGCCTGTCGTGGGGGCAGGGATAGAGACCCAGTACTTC
CASSLAPVVGAGIETQYF
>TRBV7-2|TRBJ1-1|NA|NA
TGTGCCAGCAGCCGCATTATCACAGGGCCAGGTACTGAAGCTTTCTTT
CASSRIITGPGTEAFF
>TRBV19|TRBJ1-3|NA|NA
TGTGCCAGTAGTATCGTCAACAGAGGAAACACCATATATTTT
CASSIVNRGNTIYF
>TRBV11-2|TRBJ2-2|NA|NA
TGTGCCAGCAGCTTAATGGGGACCTCGAACACCGGGGAGCTGTTTTTT
CASSLMGTSNTGELFF
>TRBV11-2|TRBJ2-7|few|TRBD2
TGTGCCAGCAGCTTAGCCTTCGGGGGGGGATACGACGAGCAGTACTTC
CASSLAFGGGYDEQYF
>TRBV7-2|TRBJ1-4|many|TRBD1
TGTGCCAGCAGCTTGAACCAGGGGGGAGAAAAACTGTTTTTT
CASSLNQGGEKLFF
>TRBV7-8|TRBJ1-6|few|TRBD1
TGTGCCAGCAGCTCCATCGACAGGGCCCCATCACCCCTCCACTTT
CASSSIDRAPSPLHF
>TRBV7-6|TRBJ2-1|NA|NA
TGTGCCAGCAGCCCCCGGACAAACGGATATGAGCAGTTCTTC
CASSPRTNGYEQFF
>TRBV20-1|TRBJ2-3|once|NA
TGCAGTGCTAGAGATTGGGGACACGAGGGGGATACGCAGTATTTT
CSARDWGHEGDTQYF
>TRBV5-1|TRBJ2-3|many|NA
TGCGCCAGCAGCTTGGGACAAACCACAGATACGCAGTATTTT
CASSLGQTTDTQYF
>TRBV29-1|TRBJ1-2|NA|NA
TGCAGCGTTATCCCCGGGGGGTCGGGCTATGGCTACACCTTC
CSVIPGGSGYGYTF
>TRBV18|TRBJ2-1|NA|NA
TGTGCCAGCTCACGCCCTCCCAATGAGCAGTTCTTC
CASSRPPNEQFF
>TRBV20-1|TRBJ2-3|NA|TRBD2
TGCAGTGCTAGGCCCGGGTTAGCGGGGAAGAGCACAGATACGCAGTATTTT
CSARPGLAGKSTDTQYF
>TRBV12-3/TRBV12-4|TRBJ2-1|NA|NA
TGTGCCAGCAGTTTTGATCGGGGTAGTGAGCAGTTCTTC
CASSFDRGSEQFF
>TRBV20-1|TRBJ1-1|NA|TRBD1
TGCAGTGCTGGGACTCCAGGACAGGTGAACACTGAAGCTTTCTTT
CSAGTPGQVNTEAFF
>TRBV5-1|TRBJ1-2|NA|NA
TGCGCCAGCAGCTTGGTCGGCACGCGGCGGCATGGCTACACCTTC
CASSLVGTRRHGYTF
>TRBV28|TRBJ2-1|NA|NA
TGTGCCAGCAGTTCCGCGGGATTCGTGAGCTCCTACAATGAGCAGTTCTTC
CASSSAGFVSSYNEQFF
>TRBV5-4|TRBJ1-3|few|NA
TGTGCCAGCACCCTGGCGGGCGGAAACACCATATATTTT
CASTLAGGNTIYF
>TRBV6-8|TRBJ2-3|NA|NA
TGTGCCAGCACCCTCCAAGTCTGGGGCTCTGATACGCAGTATTTT
CASTLQVWGSDTQYF
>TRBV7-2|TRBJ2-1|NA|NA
TGTGCCAGCAGCCGCGATGGGGGAGGGAGGGGGACCTACAATGAGCAGTTCTTC
CASSRDGGGRGTYNEQFF
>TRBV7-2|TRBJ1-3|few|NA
TGTGCCAGCAGCCGCTACAGGGTCCTCTCTGGAAACACCATATATTTT
CASSRYRVLSGNTIYF
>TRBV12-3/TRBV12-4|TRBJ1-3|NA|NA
TGTGCCACCCGAGAGGCAGGCTCTGGAAACACCATATATTTT
CATREAGSGNTIYF
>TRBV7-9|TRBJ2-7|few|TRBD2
TGTGCCAGCAGCTTAGAGGGTGGCCTCGGGACTAGCTCCTACGAGCAGTACTTC
CASSLEGGLGTSSYEQYF
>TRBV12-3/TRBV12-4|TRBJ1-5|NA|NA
TGTGCCAGCAGTTCCAGGGCCGTAGGGGGCAATCAGCCCCAGCATTTT
CASSSRAVGGNQPQHF
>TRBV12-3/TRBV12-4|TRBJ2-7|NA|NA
TGTGCCAGCAGTTTCGGGTCGAGCCCTAGGTACGAGCAGTACTTC
CASSFGSSPRYEQYF
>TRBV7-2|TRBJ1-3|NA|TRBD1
TGTGCCAGCAGCTTAAGGGGACAGGCCGGAAACACCATATATTTT
CASSLRGQAGNTIYF
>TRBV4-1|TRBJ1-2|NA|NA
TGCGCCAGCAGCCAAGGGATGGGAGGAGGTGGCTATGGCTACACCTTC
CASSQGMGGGGYGYTF
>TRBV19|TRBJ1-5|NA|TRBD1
TGTGCCAGTAGTTTTTCCGGGGCAGGGGGAAGTCAGCCCCAGCATTTT
CASSFSGAGGSQPQHF
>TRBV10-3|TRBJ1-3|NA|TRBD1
TGTGCCATCAGTGATAATCGCAGGGGGGAGAACACCATATATTTT
CAISDNRRGENTIYF
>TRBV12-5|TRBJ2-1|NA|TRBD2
TGTGCTAGTGCTCCTCCGGGACTAGCGGGAGGGCCAGGGTTACATGAGCAGTTCTTC
CASAPPGLAGGPGLHEQFF
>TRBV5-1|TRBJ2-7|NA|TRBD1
TGCGCCAGCAGCACGGGGACAGGGGGTTCCTACGAGCAGTACTTC
CASSTGTGGSYEQYF
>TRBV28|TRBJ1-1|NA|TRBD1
TGTGCCAGCACCCCGGACAGGGGCCAACTCGGAGCTTTCTTT
CASTPDRGQLGAFF
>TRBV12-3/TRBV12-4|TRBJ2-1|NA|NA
TGTGCCAGCAGTTTCAGTTTCTCCAGGGGCTACAATGAGCAGTTCTTC
CASSFSFSRGYNEQFF